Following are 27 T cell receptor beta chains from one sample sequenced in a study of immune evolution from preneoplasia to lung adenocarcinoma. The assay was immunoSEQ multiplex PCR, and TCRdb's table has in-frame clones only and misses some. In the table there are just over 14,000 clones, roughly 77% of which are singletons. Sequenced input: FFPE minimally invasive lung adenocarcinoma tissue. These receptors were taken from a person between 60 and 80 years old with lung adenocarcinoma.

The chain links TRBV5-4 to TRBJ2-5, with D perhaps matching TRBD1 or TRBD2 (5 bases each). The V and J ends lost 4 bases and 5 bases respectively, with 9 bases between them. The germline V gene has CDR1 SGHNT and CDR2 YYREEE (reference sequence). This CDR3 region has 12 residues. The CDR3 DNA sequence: TGTGCCAGCAGCCCCGGGACGGAGACCCAGTACTTC. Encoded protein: CASSPGTETQYF.

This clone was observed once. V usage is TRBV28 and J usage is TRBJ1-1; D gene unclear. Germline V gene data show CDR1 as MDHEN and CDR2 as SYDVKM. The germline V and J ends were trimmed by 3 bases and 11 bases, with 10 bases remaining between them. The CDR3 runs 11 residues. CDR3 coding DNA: TGTGCCAGCAGTTTGCGGGTGGAGGCTTTCTTT. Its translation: CASSLRVEAFF.

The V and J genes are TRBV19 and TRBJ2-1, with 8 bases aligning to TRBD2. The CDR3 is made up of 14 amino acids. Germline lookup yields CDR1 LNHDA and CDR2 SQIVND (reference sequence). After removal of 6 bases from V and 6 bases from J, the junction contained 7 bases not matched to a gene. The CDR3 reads CASRTGLGFNEQFF. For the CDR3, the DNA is TGTGCCAGTAGAACGGGACTAGGATTCAATGAGCAGTTCTTC. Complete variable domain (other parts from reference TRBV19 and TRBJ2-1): DGGITQSPKYLFRKEGQNVTLSCEQNLNHDAMYWYRQDPGQGLRLIYYSQIVNDFQKGDIAEGYSVSREKKESFPLTVTSAQKNPTAFYLCASRTGLGFNEQFFGPGTRLTVL.

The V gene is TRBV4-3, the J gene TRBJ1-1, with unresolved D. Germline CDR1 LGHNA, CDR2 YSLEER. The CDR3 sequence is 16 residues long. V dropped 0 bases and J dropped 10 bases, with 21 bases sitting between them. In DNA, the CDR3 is TGCGCCAGCAGCCAAGAAATTGTGGCGACGGGCCATGGAGCTTTCTTT. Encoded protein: CASSQEIVATGHGAFF.

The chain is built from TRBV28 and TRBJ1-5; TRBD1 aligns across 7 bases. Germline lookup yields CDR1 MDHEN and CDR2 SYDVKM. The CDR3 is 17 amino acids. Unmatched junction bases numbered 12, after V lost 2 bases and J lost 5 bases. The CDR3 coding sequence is TGTGCCAGCAGTTTAAAGAGGGGGCCTGGATGGCATCAGCCCCAGCATTTT. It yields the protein CASSLKRGPGWHQPQHF. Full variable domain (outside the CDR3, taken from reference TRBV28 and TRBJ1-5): DVKVTQSSRYLVKRTGEKVFLECVQDMDHENMFWYRQDPGLGLRLIYFSYDVKMKEKGDIPEGYSVSREKKERFSLILESASTNQTSMYLCASSLKRGPGWHQPQHFGDGTRLSIL.

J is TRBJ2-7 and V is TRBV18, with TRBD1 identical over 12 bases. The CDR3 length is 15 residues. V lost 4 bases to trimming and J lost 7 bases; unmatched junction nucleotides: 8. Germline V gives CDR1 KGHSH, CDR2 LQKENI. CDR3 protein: CASSLGTGGEREQYF. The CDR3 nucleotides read TGTGCCAGCTCACTTGGGACAGGGGGCGAGAGAGAGCAGTACTTC.

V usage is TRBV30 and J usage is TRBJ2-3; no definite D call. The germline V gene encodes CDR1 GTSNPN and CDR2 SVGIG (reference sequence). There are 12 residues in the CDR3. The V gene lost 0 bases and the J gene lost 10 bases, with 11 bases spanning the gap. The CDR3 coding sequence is TGTGCCTGGAGTGTAAATCTAGGATCGCAGTATTTT. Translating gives CAWSVNLGSQYF.

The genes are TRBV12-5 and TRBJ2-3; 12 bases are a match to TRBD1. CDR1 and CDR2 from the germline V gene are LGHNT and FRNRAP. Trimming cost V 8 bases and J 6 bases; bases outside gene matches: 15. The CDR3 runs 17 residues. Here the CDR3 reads CASFRDRGLRGMDTQYF. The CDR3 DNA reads TGTGCTAGTTTCCGGGACAGGGGGCTTAGGGGAATGGATACGCAGTATTTT. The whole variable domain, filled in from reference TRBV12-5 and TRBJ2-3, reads DARVTQTPRHKVTEMGQEVTMRCQPILGHNTVFWYRQTMMQGLELLAYFRNRAPLDDSGMPKDRFSAEMPDATLATLKIQPSEPRDSAVYFCASFRDRGLRGMDTQYFGPGTRLTVL.

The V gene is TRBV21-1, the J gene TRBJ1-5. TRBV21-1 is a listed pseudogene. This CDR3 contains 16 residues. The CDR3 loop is CASSHREDGGNQLQHF. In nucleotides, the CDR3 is TGTGCCAGCAGCCACAGGGAGGATGGTGGCAATCAGCTCCAGCATTTT.

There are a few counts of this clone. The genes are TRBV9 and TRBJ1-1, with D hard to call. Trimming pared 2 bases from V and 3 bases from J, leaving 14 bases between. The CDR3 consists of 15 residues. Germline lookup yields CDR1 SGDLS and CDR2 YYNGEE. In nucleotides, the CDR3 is TGTGCCAGCAGCGTTTTAGGGTCCTCGGACACTGAAGCTTTCTTT. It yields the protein CASSVLGSSDTEAFF.

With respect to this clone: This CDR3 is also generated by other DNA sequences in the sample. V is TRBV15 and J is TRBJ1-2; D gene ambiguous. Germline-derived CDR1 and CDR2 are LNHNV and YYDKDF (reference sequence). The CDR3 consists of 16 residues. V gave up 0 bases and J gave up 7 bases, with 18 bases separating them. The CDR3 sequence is CATSRDVPAVGGGYTF. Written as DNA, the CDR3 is TGTGCCACCAGCAGAGATGTCCCGGCCGTTGGTGGTGGCTACACCTTC.

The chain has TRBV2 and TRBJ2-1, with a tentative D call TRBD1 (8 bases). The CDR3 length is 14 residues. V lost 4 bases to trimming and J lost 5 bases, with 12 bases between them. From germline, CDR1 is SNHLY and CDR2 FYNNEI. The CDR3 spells CASSGTGGDNEQFF. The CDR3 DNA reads TGTGCCAGCAGTGGAACAGGGGGGGACAATGAGCAGTTCTTC.

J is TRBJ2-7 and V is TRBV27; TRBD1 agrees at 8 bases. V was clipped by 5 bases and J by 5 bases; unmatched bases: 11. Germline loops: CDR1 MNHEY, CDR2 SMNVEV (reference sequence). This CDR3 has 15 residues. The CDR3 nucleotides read TGTGCCAGCAGTCACACCAGGACAGGGACAAACGAGCAGTACTTC. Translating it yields CASSHTRTGTNEQYF.

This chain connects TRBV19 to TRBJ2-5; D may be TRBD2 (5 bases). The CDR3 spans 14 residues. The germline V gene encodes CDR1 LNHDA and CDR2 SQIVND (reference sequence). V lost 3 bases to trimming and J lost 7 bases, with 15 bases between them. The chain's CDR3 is CASSISDRRRTQYF. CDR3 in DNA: TGTGCCAGTAGTATCAGTGATCGGAGGCGGACCCAGTACTTC.

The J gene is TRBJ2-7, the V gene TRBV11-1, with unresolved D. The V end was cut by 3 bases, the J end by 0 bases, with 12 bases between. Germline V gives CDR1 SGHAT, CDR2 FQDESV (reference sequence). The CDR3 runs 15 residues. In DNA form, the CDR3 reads TGTGCCAGCAGCTTTGAGGAGACCAGCTCCTACGAGCAGTACTTC. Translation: CASSFEETSSYEQYF.

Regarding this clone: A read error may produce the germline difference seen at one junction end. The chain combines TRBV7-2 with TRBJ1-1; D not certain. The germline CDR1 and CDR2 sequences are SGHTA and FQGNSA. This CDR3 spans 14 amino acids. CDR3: CAISANGANTEAFF. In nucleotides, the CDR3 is TGTGCCATCAGCGCCAATGGAGCGAACACTGAAGCTTTCTTT.

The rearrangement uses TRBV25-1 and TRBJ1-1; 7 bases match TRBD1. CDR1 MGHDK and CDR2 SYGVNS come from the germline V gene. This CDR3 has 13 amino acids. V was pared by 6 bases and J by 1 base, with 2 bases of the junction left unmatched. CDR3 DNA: TGTGCCAGCAGGGGACAGTCGAACACTGAAGCTTTCTTT. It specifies CASRGQSNTEAFF.

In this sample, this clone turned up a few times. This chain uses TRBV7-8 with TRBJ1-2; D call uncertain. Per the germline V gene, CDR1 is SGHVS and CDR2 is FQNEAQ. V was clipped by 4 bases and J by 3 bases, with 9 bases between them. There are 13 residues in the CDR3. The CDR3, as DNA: TGTGCCAGCAGCTATGCAGGAGACTATGGCTACACCTTC. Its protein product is CASSYAGDYGYTF.

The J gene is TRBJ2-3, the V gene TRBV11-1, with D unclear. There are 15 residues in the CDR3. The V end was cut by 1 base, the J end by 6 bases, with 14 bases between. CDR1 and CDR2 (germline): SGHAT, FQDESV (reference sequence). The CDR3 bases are TGTGCCAGCAGCTTAGTGGTGCTGGATGCGGATACGCAGTATTTT. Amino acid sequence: CASSLVVLDADTQYF. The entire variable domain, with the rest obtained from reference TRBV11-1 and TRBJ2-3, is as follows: EAEVAQSPRYKITEKSQAVAFWCDPISGHATLYWYRQILGQGPELLVQFQDESVVDDSQLPKDRFSAERLKGVDSTLKIQPAELGDSAMYLCASSLVVLDADTQYFGPGTRLTVL.

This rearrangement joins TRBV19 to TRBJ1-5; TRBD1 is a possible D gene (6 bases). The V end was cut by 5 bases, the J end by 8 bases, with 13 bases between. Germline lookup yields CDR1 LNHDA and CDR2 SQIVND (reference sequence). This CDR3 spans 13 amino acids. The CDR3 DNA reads TGTGCCAGTAGTGTACAGGGTCGGGAGCCCCAGCATTTT. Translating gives CASSVQGREPQHF.

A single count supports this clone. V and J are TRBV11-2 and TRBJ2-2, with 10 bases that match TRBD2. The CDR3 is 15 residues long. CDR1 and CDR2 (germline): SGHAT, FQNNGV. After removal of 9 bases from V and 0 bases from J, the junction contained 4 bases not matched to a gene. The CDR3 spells CASGTSVANTGELFF. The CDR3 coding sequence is TGTGCCAGTGGGACTAGCGTAGCGAACACCGGGGAGCTGTTTTTT.

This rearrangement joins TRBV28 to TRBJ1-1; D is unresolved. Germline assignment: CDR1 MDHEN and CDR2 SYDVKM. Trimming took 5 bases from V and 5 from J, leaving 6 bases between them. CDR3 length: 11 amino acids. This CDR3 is CASSRRTEAFF. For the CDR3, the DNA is TGTGCCAGCAGTCGCAGGACTGAAGCTTTCTTT.

CDR3 DNA sequence: TGCGCCAGCAGCCAGGGCCCCTCCCCCGGGGAGCTGTTTTTT. Translating gives CASSQGPSPGELFF. The gene calls are TRBV5-1 and TRBJ2-2; the D gene is possibly TRBD1 (5 bases). The V gene lost 4 bases and the J gene lost 6 bases, with 13 bases spanning the gap. This CDR3 has 14 residues. The germline V gene has CDR1 SGHRS and CDR2 YFSETQ.

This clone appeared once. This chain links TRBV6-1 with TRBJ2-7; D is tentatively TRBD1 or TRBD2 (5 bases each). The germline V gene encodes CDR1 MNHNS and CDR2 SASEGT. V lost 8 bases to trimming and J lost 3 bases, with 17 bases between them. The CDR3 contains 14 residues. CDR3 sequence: CASHGPAGSYEQYF. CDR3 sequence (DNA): TGTGCCAGCCATGGTCCGGCAGGGAGCTACGAGCAGTACTTC.

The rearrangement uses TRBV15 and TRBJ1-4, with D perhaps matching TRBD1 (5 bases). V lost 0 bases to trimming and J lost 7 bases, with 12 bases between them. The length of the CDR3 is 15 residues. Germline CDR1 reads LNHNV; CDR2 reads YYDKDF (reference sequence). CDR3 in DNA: TGTGCCACCAGCAGAGAGGTCCAGGGAGTTGAAAAACTGTTTTTT. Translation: CATSREVQGVEKLFF.

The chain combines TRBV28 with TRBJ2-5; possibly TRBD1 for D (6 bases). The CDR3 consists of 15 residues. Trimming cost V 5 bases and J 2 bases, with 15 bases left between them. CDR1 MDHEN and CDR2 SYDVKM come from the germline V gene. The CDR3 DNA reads TGTGCCAGCAGTGAACGTATCAGGGGACAAGAGACCCAGTACTTC. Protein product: CASSERIRGQETQYF.

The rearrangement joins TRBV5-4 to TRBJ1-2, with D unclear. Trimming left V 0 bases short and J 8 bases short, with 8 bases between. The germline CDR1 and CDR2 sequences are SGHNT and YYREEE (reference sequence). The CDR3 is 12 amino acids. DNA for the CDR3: TGTGCCAGCAGCTTGGATGGTGGGGGCTACACCTTC. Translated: CASSLDGGGYTF.